A selection of T cell receptor beta chains follows, all from one sample in a study of blood T cell repertoires in COVID-19. The data were produced by immunoSEQ multiplex PCR, yet TCRdb's version contains in-frame clones alone and is incomplete. This sample has fewer than 250,000 clones, with under 90% found just once. Input material: peripheral blood. All receptors derive from a man aged 50-59 years with acute or convalescent COVID-19. Each CDR3 is given with its conserved first and last residue. The order of the fields is clone size, D gene, J gene, V gene, CDR3 DNA, CDR3 protein. D genes are given only for firm matches. For some rows the clone size is stated as once, few or many, or as a class when expanded; others skip it.

abundance: few
d_gene: -
j_gene: TRBJ1-2
v_gene: TRBV6-2/TRBV6-3
CDR3nt: TGTGCCAGCAGTTACTGGGCAAATGGCTACACCTTC
CDR3aa: CASSYWANGYTF

abundance: -
d_gene: -
j_gene: TRBJ1-1
v_gene: TRBV30
CDR3nt: TGTGCCTGGAATGAGGTCCTATTGGCTGAAGCTTTCTTT
CDR3aa: CAWNEVLLAEAFF

abundance: -
d_gene: TRBD1
j_gene: TRBJ1-1
v_gene: TRBV5-4
CDR3nt: TGTGCCAGCAGCTTACAGGGGGGCACTGAAGCTTTCTTT
CDR3aa: CASSLQGGTEAFF

abundance: -
d_gene: -
j_gene: TRBJ1-1
v_gene: TRBV12-5
CDR3nt: TGTGCTAGTGGCCTAAGGGGGGGCATGAACACTGAAGCTTTCTTT
CDR3aa: CASGLRGGMNTEAFF

abundance: once
d_gene: -
j_gene: TRBJ1-1
v_gene: TRBV12-3/TRBV12-4
CDR3nt: TGTGCCAGCAGTTATAGGGGGGGCACTGAAGCTTTCTTT
CDR3aa: CASSYRGGTEAFF

abundance: -
d_gene: -
j_gene: TRBJ2-4
v_gene: TRBV4-1
CDR3nt: TGCGCCAGCAGCCAACCCCGAGGAGCGGGAAACATTCAGTACTTC
CDR3aa: CASSQPRGAGNIQYF

abundance: -
d_gene: -
j_gene: TRBJ1-1
v_gene: TRBV6-6
CDR3nt: TGTGCCAGCAGTTACTCGTCCGAGCGAGCTTTCTTT
CDR3aa: CASSYSSERAFF

abundance: -
d_gene: -
j_gene: TRBJ2-1
v_gene: TRBV7-2
CDR3nt: TGTGCCAGCGGGCGGAGGGACAATGAGCAGTTCTTC
CDR3aa: CASGRRDNEQFF

abundance: few
d_gene: TRBD2
j_gene: TRBJ2-1
v_gene: TRBV19
CDR3nt: TGTGCCAGTACCAAAACAGGGGTAACTAGCGGGGGGGCCTTTCTGTTCTTC
CDR3aa: CASTKTGVTSGGAFLFF

abundance: -
d_gene: -
j_gene: TRBJ1-2
v_gene: TRBV5-1
CDR3nt: TGCGCCAGCAGCCCCCAAGGAGATGGCTACACCTTC
CDR3aa: CASSPQGDGYTF

abundance: -
d_gene: -
j_gene: TRBJ1-1
v_gene: TRBV5-4
CDR3nt: TGTGCCAGCAGTCCCCCAGGGGTCACTGAAGCTTTCTTT
CDR3aa: CASSPPGVTEAFF

abundance: -
d_gene: -
j_gene: TRBJ2-7
v_gene: TRBV6-6
CDR3nt: TGTGCCAGCAGGGCTGGGGGCAGGTCCTACGAGCAGTACTTC
CDR3aa: CASRAGGRSYEQYF

abundance: -
d_gene: TRBD2
j_gene: TRBJ2-5
v_gene: TRBV19
CDR3nt: TGTGCCAGTAGTATCCTCCAGGGAGGGCAAGAGACCCAGTACTTC
CDR3aa: CASSILQGGQETQYF

abundance: -
d_gene: -
j_gene: TRBJ1-2
v_gene: TRBV6-2/TRBV6-3
CDR3nt: TGTGCCAGCAGTTACTCGGGCCGGATCTATGGCTACACCTTC
CDR3aa: CASSYSGRIYGYTF

abundance: -
d_gene: -
j_gene: TRBJ1-5
v_gene: TRBV19
CDR3nt: TGTGCCACCGCAGGCACTAACAGGGATAATCAGCCCCAGCATTTT
CDR3aa: CATAGTNRDNQPQHF